This is a list of T cell receptor beta chains from one sample in a study of blood T cell repertoires in COVID-19. Repertoires were generated with immunoSEQ multiplex PCR, while TCRdb's copy carries only in-frame clones and drops some. The repertoire holds roughly 120,000 clones, with roughly 88% as singletons. Sequenced sample: peripheral blood. The receptor source for this set is a woman aged 65 to 85 with acute or convalescent COVID-19. Both conserved end residues are part of each CDR3. The D gene is left open where the match is weak. Some rows mark clone size as missing; the rest say once, few, many or name a class of expanded clone.

size	V	length	J	D	DNA	CDR3
once	TRBV5-1	14	TRBJ1-4	TRBD1	TGCGCCAGCAGCTTAGGGACAGGAGATGAAAAACTGTTTTTT	CASSLGTGDEKLFF
NA	TRBV11-3	15	TRBJ2-3	TRBD1	TGTGCCAGCAGCCCAGGGACAGAATTCACAGATACGCAGTATTTT	CASSPGTEFTDTQYF
NA	TRBV5-5	14	TRBJ1-2	TRBD1	TGTGCCAGCAGCCAAGGGACAGGAGGGAGTGGCTACACCTTC	CASSQGTGGSGYTF
once	TRBV18	13	TRBJ2-7	NA	TGTGCCAGCTGGCCGGGACATCTCCACGAGCAGTACTTC	CASWPGHLHEQYF
NA	TRBV30	15	TRBJ1-6	NA	TGTGCCTGGAGTTGGCGGGCAGGAAATAATTCACCCCTCCACTTT	CAWSWRAGNNSPLHF
NA	TRBV5-1	13	TRBJ1-1	NA	TGCGCCAGCAGCTTGGCCATGGCAGCTGAAGCTTTCTTT	CASSLAMAAEAFF
NA	TRBV5-1	15	TRBJ1-6	NA	TGCGCCAGCAGCTTGGACGACCCCGGGAATTCACCCCTCCACTTT	CASSLDDPGNSPLHF
NA	TRBV4-2	16	TRBJ2-7	NA	TGTGCCAGCAGCCAAGATAGGGGGGGGAGAAACTACGAGCAGTACTTC	CASSQDRGGRNYEQYF
once	TRBV7-3	15	TRBJ1-6	NA	TGTGCCAGCCAACTAGAGCTAGGGAGGGATTCACCCCTCCACTTT	CASQLELGRDSPLHF
NA	TRBV18	16	TRBJ2-3	TRBD2	TGTGCCAGCCGGACTAGCGGGAGGGCCGGAACAGATACGCAGTATTTT	CASRTSGRAGTDTQYF
NA	TRBV5-1	17	TRBJ2-5	TRBD2	TGCGCCAGCAGCCCTGGACTAGCGGGAGGGTATCAAGAGACCCAGTACTTC	CASSPGLAGGYQETQYF
NA	TRBV2	13	TRBJ1-2	TRBD1	TGTGCCAGCAGGGGTGACAGGGTGGAAGGCTACACCTTC	CASRGDRVEGYTF
NA	TRBV29-1	19	TRBJ1-2	TRBD1	TGCAGCGTTGAAGAGTCGGAGGAGACAGGGTTCGCGGGGTCGTATGGCTACACCTTC	CSVEESEETGFAGSYGYTF
NA	TRBV28	13	TRBJ1-1	NA	TGTGCCAGCAGTCCCCGGGTGAACACTGAAGCTTTCTTT	CASSPRVNTEAFF
NA	TRBV7-3	14	TRBJ1-3	TRBD1	TGTGCCAGCAGCACGACAGGGTCCGGAAACACCATATATTTT	CASSTTGSGNTIYF
NA	TRBV6-5	15	TRBJ2-7	NA	TGTGCCAGCAGTTACTCAAGTGTCCCGACTTACGAGCAGTACTTC	CASSYSSVPTYEQYF
NA	TRBV2	15	TRBJ2-2	NA	TGTGCCAGCAGTCTGACTAGAGGTGGCGTCGGGGAGCTGTTTTTT	CASSLTRGGVGELFF
NA	TRBV6-6	14	TRBJ1-5	NA	TGTGCCAGCAGTGTCCGGGATTACAATCAGCCCCAGCATTTT	CASSVRDYNQPQHF
NA	TRBV5-1	14	TRBJ2-7	NA	TGCGCCAGCAGCTCATCCATCCGGGGTTACGAGCAGTACTTC	CASSSSIRGYEQYF
NA	TRBV29-1	13	TRBJ2-5	NA	TGCAGCGTCATTTTGAGTGGGGGGGAGACCCAGTACTTC	CSVILSGGETQYF
NA	TRBV18	16	TRBJ2-3	TRBD2	TGTGCCAGCTCACCAGGAAGCGGGGGGTACACAGATACGCAGTATTTT	CASSPGSGGYTDTQYF
NA	TRBV19	13	TRBJ2-5	TRBD1	TGTGCCAGTAGCGGACAGGGCGGGGAGACCCAGTACTTC	CASSGQGGETQYF
once	TRBV6-2/TRBV6-3	15	TRBJ2-1	TRBD2	TGTGCCAGCAGTCTCTCAGCGGGAGGTCTAAATGAGCAGTTCTTC	CASSLSAGGLNEQFF
NA	TRBV28	13	TRBJ1-1	NA	TGTGCCAGCAGCCTGGCAGGGTACACTGAAGCTTTCTTT	CASSLAGYTEAFF
NA	TRBV2	13	TRBJ1-5	NA	TGTGCCAGCAGTGAGAGGGAGTATCAGCCCCAGCATTTT	CASSEREYQPQHF
NA	TRBV6-2/TRBV6-3	16	TRBJ2-2	TRBD2	TGTGCCAGCAGTTTCCGCGGGAGTCAATTCACCGGGGAGCTGTTTTTT	CASSFRGSQFTGELFF
NA	TRBV3-1/TRBV3-2	15	TRBJ2-1	TRBD2	TGTGCCAGCAGCCCGACTAGCGGGGGGGCCAATGAGCAGTTCTTC	CASSPTSGGANEQFF
NA	TRBV9	15	TRBJ2-3	TRBD1	TGTGCCAGCAGCGTAGGGGGGACAGGCGAACCCACGCAGTATTTT	CASSVGGTGEPTQYF
NA	TRBV9	14	TRBJ2-5	NA	TGTGCCAGCAGCGGCGGGACTTCCAGAGGGACCCAGTACTTC	CASSGGTSRGTQYF
NA	TRBV5-1	14	TRBJ1-2	NA	TGCGCCAGCAGCCCCCAGGGGCAGGACTATGGCTACACCTTC	CASSPQGQDYGYTF
NA	TRBV12-3/TRBV12-4	13	TRBJ1-2	NA	TGTGCCAGCAGTAGGAGGACAGTCTATGGCTACACCTTC	CASSRRTVYGYTF
NA	TRBV9	14	TRBJ1-6	NA	TGTGCCAGCAGCGTAACGGTTTATAATTCACCCCTCCACTTT	CASSVTVYNSPLHF
NA	TRBV3-1/TRBV3-2	12	TRBJ1-1	NA	TGTGCCAGTGTGCGGGGTAACACTGAAGCTTTCTTT	CASVRGNTEAFF
NA	TRBV12-3/TRBV12-4	12	TRBJ2-5	NA	TGTGCCAGCAGTTTGAGCCAAGAGACCCAGTACTTC	CASSLSQETQYF
once	TRBV2	15	TRBJ2-3	TRBD2	TGTGCCAGCAGCCCGACTAGCGGGACCACAGATACGCAGTATTTT	CASSPTSGTTDTQYF
NA	TRBV3-1/TRBV3-2	12	TRBJ2-1	TRBD2	TGTGCCAGCAGCCAAGACCCGGGAGGGCAGTTCTTC	CASSQDPGGQFF
NA	TRBV9	17	TRBJ2-2	NA	TGTGCCAGCAGCGTAGCTACCACCCCAAGGGGCACCGGGGAGCTGTTTTTT	CASSVATTPRGTGELFF
NA	TRBV25-1	16	TRBJ2-3	NA	TGTGCCAGCAGTGAATGGGGAGGCGGGACCGCAGATACGCAGTATTTT	CASSEWGGGTADTQYF
NA	TRBV11-2	15	TRBJ2-1	TRBD2	TGTGCCAGCAGCCCCCGACTAGCGGGATTCTTAGGGGAGTTCTTC	CASSPRLAGFLGEFF
NA	TRBV27	13	TRBJ1-1	TRBD1	TGTGCCAGCAGTTTCGACAGGGGAGCTGAAGCTTTCTTT	CASSFDRGAEAFF
NA	TRBV24-1	16	TRBJ2-1	TRBD1	TGTGCCACCAGTGATACCGGGACAGGGGTCTACAATGAGCAGTTCTTC	CATSDTGTGVYNEQFF
NA	TRBV5-1	14	TRBJ1-2	TRBD1	TGCGCCAGCTATCCGGGACAGGGAAACTATGGCTACACCTTC	CASYPGQGNYGYTF
NA	TRBV5-8	12	TRBJ2-7	NA	TGTGCCAGCAGGCCCTACTCCTACGAGCAGTACTTC	CASRPYSYEQYF
NA	TRBV4-2	16	TRBJ2-1	TRBD2	TGTGCCAGCAGCCAACCGACTAGCGGGAGTCCAGGTGAGCAGTTCTTC	CASSQPTSGSPGEQFF
NA	TRBV19	15	TRBJ1-1	TRBD1	TGTGCCAGTAGTATAGCAGGGACAGGGAACACTGAAGCTTTCTTT	CASSIAGTGNTEAFF
NA	TRBV7-2	15	TRBJ2-1	TRBD2	TGTGCCAGCAGCGAGGGAGGTAGCGGGTACAATGAGCAGTTCTTC	CASSEGGSGYNEQFF
NA	TRBV5-1	14	TRBJ1-3	NA	TGCGCCAGCAAACCGGACAGCTCTGGAAACACCATATATTTT	CASKPDSSGNTIYF
once	TRBV6-5	15	TRBJ1-2	NA	TGTGCCAGCAGTTCTCGCTTCAGGGGAGTCTATGGCTACACCTTC	CASSSRFRGVYGYTF